The 5 T cell receptor beta chains in this list originate from one sample, sequenced in a study of T cell repertoires in cytomegalovirus infection. TCRdb reprocessed the reads via MiXCR and lists one record per CDR3 protein. In the table there are under 150,000 distinct CDR3 sequences, 7% to 10% of which are singletons. The specimen was PBMCs. These receptors were taken from a human donor in good health (CMV status not recorded). Some clones in this sample may be carry-over from other donors' samples.

This clonotype was seen only a few times. This chain connects TRBV28 to TRBJ1-1; a weak D match, TRBD1 (5 bases). CDR1 and CDR2 (germline): MDHEN, SYDVKM. Trimming left V 5 bases short and J 7 bases short, with 11 bases between. The CDR3 is made up of 12 amino acids. The CDR3 loop reads CASSIGEREAFF. The CDR3 DNA reads as TGTGCCAGCAGTATAGGGGAACGTGAAGCTTTCTTT.

This clonotype was found many times. The chain has TRBV10-3 and TRBJ2-3, with unresolved D. The CDR3 runs 11 residues. Trimming removed 5 bases at V and 4 bases at J, with 4 bases between. Germline CDR1 and CDR2: ENHRY and SYGVKD. The CDR3 DNA is TGTGCCATCAGTCTGGCAGATACGCAGTATTTT. Its protein is CAISLADTQYF.

The table lists this clonotype with many counts. The V call is TRBV7-2, the J call TRBJ1-2; D not resolved. This CDR3 contains 12 residues. CDR1 and CDR2 from the germline V gene are SGHTA and FQGNSA. V lost 1 base and J 5 bases, leaving 5 bases between the germline ends. In DNA form, the CDR3 reads TGTGCCAGCAGCTTAGGGGAATATGGCTACACCTTC. Translating it yields CASSLGEYGYTF.

As DNA, the CDR3 is TGCGCCAGCAGTCAGCGCCTCAGGGGAGGGACAGATACGCAGTATTTT. Translating it yields CASSQRLRGGTDTQYF. The V and J genes are TRBV23-1 and TRBJ2-3; TRBD2 might be the D (7 bases). Being an ORF, TRBV23-1 has a function that is uncertain. This CDR3 is built from 16 residues. V was clipped by 3 bases and J by 3 bases, with 16 bases between them.

This clonotype has more than one count but fewer than ten. The chain couples TRBV18 to TRBJ1-1, with no clear D. The germline V and J ends were trimmed by 5 bases and 7 bases, with 8 bases remaining between them. This CDR3 is built from 11 residues. The V gene's germline CDR1 is KGHSH and CDR2 LQKENI. This chain's CDR3 is CASSDRFEAFF. In nucleotides, the CDR3 is TGTGCCAGCTCAGATAGATTTGAAGCTTTCTTT.